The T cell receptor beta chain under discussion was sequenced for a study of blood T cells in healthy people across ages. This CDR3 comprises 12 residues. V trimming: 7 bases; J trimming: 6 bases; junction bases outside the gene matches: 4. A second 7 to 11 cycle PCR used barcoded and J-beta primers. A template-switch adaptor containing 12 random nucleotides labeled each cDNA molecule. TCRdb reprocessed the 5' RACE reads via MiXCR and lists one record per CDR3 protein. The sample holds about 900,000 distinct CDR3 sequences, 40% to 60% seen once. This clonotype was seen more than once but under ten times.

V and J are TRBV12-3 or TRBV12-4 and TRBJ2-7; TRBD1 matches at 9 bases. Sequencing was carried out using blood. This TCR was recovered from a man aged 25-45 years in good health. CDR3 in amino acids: CASTLTGGEQYF. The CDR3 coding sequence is TGTGCCAGCACCTTGACAGGGGGCGAGCAGTACTTC.